The rows below give T cell receptor beta chains drawn from one sample of a study of T cells after posttransplantation cyclophosphamide. The protocol was immunoSEQ multiplex PCR, while the TCRdb copy is restricted to in-frame clones and leaves out a portion. The sample records around 9,000 clones, 98% being singletons. Sequenced sample: naive CD8+ T cells sorted from PBMCs. The receptors were sampled from a man in his fifties or sixties in good health, CMV-negative, and a related stem cell transplant donor. Each CDR3 is given with its conserved first and last residue. The order of the fields is CDR3 DNA, CDR3 protein, J gene, V gene, clone size, D gene. The D gene is left open where the match is weak. Clone size appears in some rows only: once, few, many, or a class for an expanded clone.

DNA: TGTGCCAGCAGCGCGTACAGCGGAGACTACGAGCAGTACTTC; CDR3: CASSAYSGDYEQYF; J: TRBJ2-7; V: TRBV7-8; size: NA; D: NA
DNA: TGTGCCAGCAAAGCAGGGGCCGTAAACACTGAAGCTTTCTTT; CDR3: CASKAGAVNTEAFF; J: TRBJ1-1; V: TRBV2; size: NA; D: NA
DNA: TGCAGCGTTGAAGGGGTAGGACAGGGGGATACTTATGGCTACACCTTC; CDR3: CSVEGVGQGDTYGYTF; J: TRBJ1-2; V: TRBV29-1; size: NA; D: TRBD1
DNA: TGCGCCAGCAGTGGAGGGCCAGATACGCAGTATTTT; CDR3: CASSGGPDTQYF; J: TRBJ2-3; V: TRBV10-1; size: NA; D: NA
DNA: TGCGCCAGCAGCCAAGATCCCTGGGACAGGGCGGGTGACTATGGCTACACCTTC; CDR3: CASSQDPWDRAGDYGYTF; J: TRBJ1-2; V: TRBV4-3; size: NA; D: TRBD1
DNA: TGCGCCAGCAGCTTGGGGACAGCGTACCAAGAGACCCAGTACTTC; CDR3: CASSLGTAYQETQYF; J: TRBJ2-5; V: TRBV5-1; size: NA; D: NA
DNA: TGTGCCAGCAGCCTAAGACTAGCGGGGGGCTACAATGAGCAGTTCTTC; CDR3: CASSLRLAGGYNEQFF; J: TRBJ2-1; V: TRBV7-8; size: NA; D: TRBD2
DNA: TGTGCCACCAGCAGAGATCCGGGGGGTTATAATGAAAAACTGTTTTTT; CDR3: CATSRDPGGYNEKLFF; J: TRBJ1-4; V: TRBV15; size: NA; D: NA
DNA: TGTGCCAGCAGTGCCCAGCGGGGGATCACTTACGAGCAGTACTTC; CDR3: CASSAQRGITYEQYF; J: TRBJ2-7; V: TRBV2; size: NA; D: TRBD2
DNA: TGTGCCAGCAGCGCTCATTCCGGCACTAGCTCCTACAATGAGCAGTTCTTC; CDR3: CASSAHSGTSSYNEQFF; J: TRBJ2-1; V: TRBV9; size: NA; D: NA
DNA: TGCGCCAGCAGCTTGACGAGACAACTTAATTCCCCCCTCCACTTT; CDR3: CASSLTRQLNSPLHF; J: TRBJ1-6; V: TRBV5-1; size: NA; D: NA
DNA: TGTGCCTGGAGTCTAGGCCCATCACGGACTAGCGGTCTCTACAATGAGCAGTTCTTC; CDR3: CAWSLGPSRTSGLYNEQFF; J: TRBJ2-1; V: TRBV30; size: NA; D: TRBD2
DNA: TGTGCCAGCAGTGAACCGGGACTAGCGCCTAAGCAGTTCTTC; CDR3: CASSEPGLAPKQFF; J: TRBJ2-1; V: TRBV2; size: NA; D: TRBD2
DNA: TGTGCCAGCAGCCTTCCCAGTGGCGGGAGAAAAAATGAGCAGTTCTTC; CDR3: CASSLPSGGRKNEQFF; J: TRBJ2-1; V: TRBV11-3; size: NA; D: TRBD2
DNA: TGCGCCAGCAGCCAAGAGTTCCGGGGCTACAATGAGCAGTTCTTC; CDR3: CASSQEFRGYNEQFF; J: TRBJ2-1; V: TRBV14; size: NA; D: NA
DNA: TGTGCCAGCAGTGAACGTAGGACAGGGGGCGTCTACGAGCAGTACTTC; CDR3: CASSERRTGGVYEQYF; J: TRBJ2-7; V: TRBV25-1; size: NA; D: TRBD1
DNA: TGTGCCAGCAGCTTAGAGTTAGTCGCTGAAGCTTTCTTT; CDR3: CASSLELVAEAFF; J: TRBJ1-1; V: TRBV7-9; size: NA; D: NA
DNA: TGTGCCAGTAGTACCCACCCCGGGACAGGGGGCAATGAGCAGTTCTTC; CDR3: CASSTHPGTGGNEQFF; J: TRBJ2-1; V: TRBV19; size: NA; D: TRBD1
DNA: TGTGCCAGCAGTAAACGACAGATCACAGATACGCAGTATTTT; CDR3: CASSKRQITDTQYF; J: TRBJ2-3; V: TRBV27; size: NA; D: NA
DNA: TGTGCCAGCAGCTTACCACGGGGGACAGCCCACGAGCAGTACTTC; CDR3: CASSLPRGTAHEQYF; J: TRBJ2-7; V: TRBV11-1; size: NA; D: NA
DNA: TGTGCCAGCAGCGGGACTAGCGGGGGGTACAATGAGCAGTTCTTC; CDR3: CASSGTSGGYNEQFF; J: TRBJ2-1; V: TRBV7-9; size: once; D: TRBD2
DNA: TGTGCCAGTAGTATGGGACTCCCCCCCGGCTATGGCTACACCTTC; CDR3: CASSMGLPPGYGYTF; J: TRBJ1-2; V: TRBV19; size: NA; D: NA
DNA: TGTGCCAGCTCACCACAAGACAGGGAATTGTATGGGGCCAACGTCCTGACTTTC; CDR3: CASSPQDRELYGANVLTF; J: TRBJ2-6; V: TRBV18; size: NA; D: TRBD1
DNA: TGCGCCAGCAGCCGAAAGGACTACCAAGAGACCCAGTACTTC; CDR3: CASSRKDYQETQYF; J: TRBJ2-5; V: TRBV4-1; size: NA; D: NA
DNA: TGTGCCAGCAGCTCGGGGGTAGGCTGGACATACGAGCAGTACTTC; CDR3: CASSSGVGWTYEQYF; J: TRBJ2-7; V: TRBV5-6; size: once; D: NA
DNA: TGTGCCAGCAGCTTAGGAACAGGGGGCTCCTACGAGCAGTACTTC; CDR3: CASSLGTGGSYEQYF; J: TRBJ2-7; V: TRBV7-8; size: NA; D: TRBD1
DNA: TGTGCCAGTAGTATGGGACAGGGGGCCGCCGGGGAGCTGTTTTTT; CDR3: CASSMGQGAAGELFF; J: TRBJ2-2; V: TRBV19; size: once; D: TRBD1
DNA: TGTGCCAGCATTGCGGACAGTGGCACTGAAGCTTTCTTT; CDR3: CASIADSGTEAFF; J: TRBJ1-1; V: TRBV6-5; size: NA; D: NA
DNA: TGCGCCAGCACTGTGGTTGGGGGCGGCTCCTACGAGCAGTACTTC; CDR3: CASTVVGGGSYEQYF; J: TRBJ2-7; V: TRBV5-1; size: once; D: NA
DNA: TGTGCCAGCAGCTCCCCAGGGCGTCGGGGCACAGATACGCAGTATTTT; CDR3: CASSSPGRRGTDTQYF; J: TRBJ2-3; V: TRBV7-3; size: NA; D: NA
DNA: TGTGCCAGCAGTCCCTGGGGAGACACTGAAGCTTTCTTT; CDR3: CASSPWGDTEAFF; J: TRBJ1-1; V: TRBV7-8; size: NA; D: NA
DNA: TGTGCCAGCAGCTTAGGGACAGGGCGACAAGAGACCCAGTACTTC; CDR3: CASSLGTGRQETQYF; J: TRBJ2-5; V: TRBV7-6; size: NA; D: TRBD1
DNA: TGTGCCAGCAGCTCTGGACTAGCGGGAGCGGGTGAGCAGTACTTC; CDR3: CASSSGLAGAGEQYF; J: TRBJ2-7; V: TRBV7-6; size: once; D: TRBD2
DNA: TGTGCCAGCAGCTTGGCCCTAGTTGGTTTCGGTGAGCAGTTCTTC; CDR3: CASSLALVGFGEQFF; J: TRBJ2-1; V: TRBV5-4; size: NA; D: NA
DNA: TGTGCCAGCAGCTTATGGGGGGGAGAGACCCAGTACTTC; CDR3: CASSLWGGETQYF; J: TRBJ2-5; V: TRBV11-2; size: NA; D: TRBD2
DNA: TGTGCCAGCAGTGAACTAGCGGGAGGATCCTACAATGAGCAGTTCTTC; CDR3: CASSELAGGSYNEQFF; J: TRBJ2-1; V: TRBV6-1; size: NA; D: TRBD2
DNA: TGTGCCAGCAGTGAATTCGGACAGGGGCTACACAATGAGCAGTTCTTC; CDR3: CASSEFGQGLHNEQFF; J: TRBJ2-1; V: TRBV25-1; size: once; D: TRBD1
DNA: TGTGCCAGCAGCCCACTGGGACTAGCGGGAGTGAATGAGCAGTTCTTC; CDR3: CASSPLGLAGVNEQFF; J: TRBJ2-1; V: TRBV7-3; size: once; D: TRBD2
DNA: TGCGCCAGCAGCGAGAGCGGGATAAATGAGCAGTTCTTC; CDR3: CASSESGINEQFF; J: TRBJ2-1; V: TRBV5-1; size: NA; D: TRBD2
DNA: TGTGCCAGCAGCACCGACAGCACCAATCAGCCCCAGCATTTT; CDR3: CASSTDSTNQPQHF; J: TRBJ1-5; V: TRBV7-9; size: NA; D: NA
DNA: TGCGCCACCTTAGCGGGAGAGATCACCGGGGAGCTGTTTTTT; CDR3: CATLAGEITGELFF; J: TRBJ2-2; V: TRBV10-2; size: NA; D: TRBD2
DNA: TGTGCCAGCAGTTTATTGTTACAGAGATTCAATGAGCAGTTCTTC; CDR3: CASSLLLQRFNEQFF; J: TRBJ2-1; V: TRBV27; size: NA; D: NA
DNA: TGTGCCACCAGACCGGGACATCTAGCCAAAAACATTCAGTACTTC; CDR3: CATRPGHLAKNIQYF; J: TRBJ2-4; V: TRBV19; size: NA; D: NA
DNA: TGCGCCAGCAGCCATGGGACTAGCGGGAGCTCCTACAATGAGCAGTTCTTC; CDR3: CASSHGTSGSSYNEQFF; J: TRBJ2-1; V: TRBV5-1; size: NA; D: TRBD2
DNA: TGTGCCACCAGCAGAGATCACAGACCTTATAGCAATCAGCCCCAGCATTTT; CDR3: CATSRDHRPYSNQPQHF; J: TRBJ1-5; V: TRBV15; size: NA; D: NA
DNA: TGTGCCAGCAGCTCCCATGGGGGGGGCAGGGTGGGCGATGAGCAGTTCTTC; CDR3: CASSSHGGGRVGDEQFF; J: TRBJ2-1; V: TRBV7-9; size: NA; D: NA
DNA: TGTGCCAGCCTGTCCGTCCACACAATTACAGGGAGAAGCACAGATACGCAGTATTTT; CDR3: CASLSVHTITGRSTDTQYF; J: TRBJ2-3; V: TRBV27; size: NA; D: NA
DNA: TGCGCCAGCAGTCACCATTCCTCTGGAAACACCATATATTTT; CDR3: CASSHHSSGNTIYF; J: TRBJ1-3; V: TRBV23-1; size: NA; D: NA
DNA: TGTGCCATCAGTGAGTCCCAGGGGCTGGATGGCTACACCTTC; CDR3: CAISESQGLDGYTF; J: TRBJ1-2; V: TRBV10-3; size: NA; D: NA
DNA: TGTGCCACCAGCAGCGGGACTAGCGGGAGGGCCTCCTACGAGCAGTACTTC; CDR3: CATSSGTSGRASYEQYF; J: TRBJ2-7; V: TRBV15; size: NA; D: TRBD2
DNA: TGTGCCAGCAGCCCCCGGCAGGGGGTTAACACCGGGGAGCTGTTTTTT; CDR3: CASSPRQGVNTGELFF; J: TRBJ2-2; V: TRBV7-9; size: NA; D: TRBD1
DNA: TGTGCCAGCAGTTATGGACAGGGCTCCTACGAGCAGTACTTC; CDR3: CASSYGQGSYEQYF; J: TRBJ2-7; V: TRBV27; size: NA; D: TRBD1
DNA: TGCGCCAGCAGCTCGACTAGCGGAAACACCGGGGAGCTGTTTTTT; CDR3: CASSSTSGNTGELFF; J: TRBJ2-2; V: TRBV5-1; size: NA; D: TRBD2